The 23 T cell receptor beta chains below were found in one sample sequenced in a study of PD-L1 blockade in urothelial cancer. Clones were sequenced by immunoSEQ multiplex PCR, and TCRdb holds only the in-frame ones, with some missing. The sample includes more than 45,000 clones, approximately 75% of them seen just once. Sequencing used PBMCs, obtained around atezolizumab (anti-PD-L1) treatment. The receptors here all came from a man between 65 and 85 years old with urothelial cancer.

For this clone: Other DNA sequences in the same sample also yield this CDR3. The V call is TRBV7-2, the J call TRBJ2-5, with D possibly matching TRBD2 (5 bases). The CDR3 runs to 11 residues. CDR1 and CDR2 (germline): SGHTA, FQGNSA. Deletions cut 4 bases from V and 5 bases from J, with 5 bases between. CDR3 amino acids: CASSSGETQYF. The CDR3, as DNA: TGTGCCAGCAGCTCGGGGGAGACCCAGTACTTC.

This chain connects TRBV19 to TRBJ2-3; D perhaps matches TRBD2 (5 bases). Per the germline V gene, CDR1 is LNHDA and CDR2 is SQIVND (reference sequence). V lost 5 bases and J 5 bases, leaving 14 bases between the germline ends. The CDR3 has 14 residues. DNA of the CDR3: TGTGCCAGTAGTCCAACAAGCGGCGGAGATACGCAGTATTTT. Protein sequence: CASSPTSGGDTQYF.

V and J are TRBV5-1 and TRBJ1-3, with 7 bases identical to TRBD1. The trim removed 3 bases at V and 0 bases at J, leaving 3 bases unmatched. This CDR3 spans 15 amino acids. Germline CDR1 and CDR2: SGHRS and YFSETQ. The CDR3 sequence: CASSSGTASGNTIYF. The CDR3, as DNA: TGCGCCAGCAGCTCTGGGACAGCCTCTGGAAACACCATATATTTT.

This chain links TRBV13 with TRBJ2-3; tentative D call: TRBD2 (6 bases). V shed 1 base and J shed 4 bases, with 12 bases lying between them. Per the germline V gene, CDR1 is PRHDT and CDR2 is FYEKMQ (reference sequence). CDR3 length: 15 amino acids. The CDR3 DNA follows: TGTGCCAGCAGCTTAGTGGCCAGCGGGTCAGATACGCAGTATTTT. Translated, it gives CASSLVASGSDTQYF. Variable domain in full (rest from reference TRBV13 and TRBJ2-3): AAGVIQSPRHLIKEKRETATLKCYPIPRHDTVYWYQQGPGQDPQFLISFYEKMQSDKGSIPDRFSAQQFSDYHSELNMSSLELGDSALYFCASSLVASGSDTQYFGPGTRLTVL.

The rearrangement uses TRBV14 and TRBJ2-1, with D possibly being TRBD2 (7 bases). V lost 0 bases to trimming and J lost 2 bases, with 8 bases between them. Germline lookup yields CDR1 SGHDN and CDR2 FVKESK. This CDR3 comprises 15 residues. The CDR3 here is CASSQEGGAYNEQFF. For the CDR3, the DNA is TGTGCCAGCAGCCAAGAAGGGGGGGCCTACAATGAGCAGTTCTTC.

The chain has TRBV25-1 and TRBJ2-6; TRBD1 matches at 8 bases. Per germline, CDR1 MGHDK and CDR2 SYGVNS. After removal of 5 bases from V and 2 bases from J, the junction contained 11 bases not matched to a gene. This CDR3 is built from 18 residues. CDR3 amino acids: CASSQDRGQGTGANVLTF. CDR3 bases: TGTGCCAGCAGTCAGGACCGCGGACAGGGAACTGGGGCCAACGTCCTGACTTTC.

This chain links TRBV18 with TRBJ1-5; D might be TRBD1 (5 bases). With 4 bases removed from V and 6 bases from J, the gap between germline ends came to 16 bases. Germline values: CDR1 KGHSH, CDR2 LQKENI. This CDR3 spans 15 amino acids. In DNA form, the CDR3 reads TGTGCCAGCTCACAACTCGGGACTACGATTCAGCCCCAGCATTTT. It is translated as CASSQLGTTIQPQHF.

This chain uses TRBV18 with TRBJ1-5; D uncertain. Trimming stripped 4 bases from V and 4 bases from J, with 8 bases between. This CDR3 has 13 amino acids. Germline-derived CDR1 and CDR2 are KGHSH and LQKENI. CDR3 region: CASSRSENQPQHF. CDR3 DNA sequence: TGTGCCAGCTCACGGAGTGAGAATCAGCCCCAGCATTTT.

This sequence joins TRBV5-4 and TRBJ2-1, with D possibly matching TRBD1 (5 bases). The V gene's germline CDR1 is SGHNT and CDR2 YYREEE (reference sequence). V was clipped by 0 bases and J by 9 bases, with 10 bases between them. The CDR3 is 13 residues long. Here the CDR3 DNA reads TGTGCCAGCAGCTTGGGGGGCATGGGTGAGCAGTTCTTC. It codes for CASSLGGMGEQFF.

A word on this clone: A read error may account for a junction end that differs from germline. This sequence joins TRBV7-9 and TRBJ1-3; the D gene is possibly TRBD1 (6 bases). Germline values: CDR1 SEHNR, CDR2 FQNEAQ (reference sequence). This CDR3 spans 12 amino acids. Here the CDR3 DNA reads TGTGCCAGCAGCTTAGGGGAAAGACAGGAGGATTTT. Protein product: CASSLGERQEDF.

V and J are TRBV19 and TRBJ2-3; D perhaps matches TRBD2 (7 bases). V was trimmed by 1 base and J by 1 base, leaving 9 bases between them. Germline V lookup: CDR1 LNHDA, CDR2 SQIVND (reference sequence). CDR3 length: 15 amino acids. Here the CDR3 reads CASSIGGGRTDTQYF. The CDR3 DNA reads as TGTGCCAGTAGTATAGGGGGGGGGCGCACAGATACGCAGTATTTT.

This chain joins TRBV2 and TRBJ2-5, with a weak D call TRBD2 (6 bases). The CDR3 runs to 13 residues. The ends were cut back, 7 bases at V and 5 bases at J, with 14 bases in the middle. The germline CDR1 and CDR2 sequences are SNHLY and FYNNEI. CDR3 sequence (DNA): TGTGCCAGCACCAAGATGGGGGGTGAGACCCAGTACTTC. Its protein product is CASTKMGGETQYF.

The V call is TRBV5-1, the J call TRBJ1-3, with a tentative D call TRBD1 (5 bases). Germline V lookup: CDR1 SGHRS, CDR2 YFSETQ. Trimming cost V 5 bases and J 1 base, with 13 bases left between them. CDR3 length equals 15 residues. CDR3 nucleotides: TGCGCCAGCAGGTCGGAGGGGACGTCTGGAAACACCATATATTTT. This translates into CASRSEGTSGNTIYF. The full variable domain, its missing parts supplied by reference TRBV5-1 and TRBJ1-3, is KAGVTQTPRYLIKTRGQQVTLSCSPISGHRSVSWYQQTPGQGLQFLFEYFSETQRNKGNFPGRFSGRQFSNSRSEMNVSTLELGDSALYLCASRSEGTSGNTIYFGEGSWLTVV.

The rearrangement links TRBV4-1 to TRBJ1-6; 8 bases fit TRBD1. This CDR3 has 14 residues. V lost 3 bases, J lost 8 bases, and 3 bases stayed unmatched. From germline, CDR1 is MGHRA and CDR2 YSYEKL. The chain's CDR3 is CASSQDRAYSPLHF. The CDR3 bases are TGCGCCAGCAGCCAGGACAGGGCGTATTCACCCCTCCACTTT.

The chain links TRBV10-3 to TRBJ2-5; D is perhaps TRBD1 (5 bases). The CDR3 spans 14 residues. V gave up 2 bases and J gave up 2 bases, with 9 bases separating them. Germline CDR1 is ENHRY and CDR2 is SYGVKD. CDR3 in amino acids: CAISENDRQETQYF. The CDR3, as DNA: TGTGCCATCAGTGAGAACGACAGACAAGAGACCCAGTACTTC.

The chain combines TRBV5-1 with TRBJ2-5; D perhaps matches TRBD2 (6 bases). Trimming pared 6 bases from V and 2 bases from J, leaving 8 bases between. From germline, CDR1 is SGHRS and CDR2 YFSETQ. This CDR3 contains 12 residues. The CDR3 reads CASMGGQETQYF. The CDR3 nucleotides read TGCGCCAGCATGGGGGGTCAAGAGACCCAGTACTTC.

The rearrangement uses TRBV27 and TRBJ2-3; tentative D call: TRBD1 (6 bases). Germline V gene sequence: CDR1 MNHEY, CDR2 SMNVEV (reference sequence). V was shortened by 6 bases and J by 0 bases, with 19 bases between the two germline ends. This CDR3 is built from 17 residues. The CDR3 protein is CASSLRASTGSTDTQYF. DNA for the CDR3: TGTGCCAGCAGCTTGCGCGCCTCGACAGGTAGCACAGATACGCAGTATTTT.

This clone came up once. The gene calls are TRBV27 and TRBJ2-3, with D perhaps TRBD2 (5 bases). V shed 2 bases and J shed 0 bases, with 9 bases lying between them. This CDR3 has 15 residues. CDR1 and CDR2 from the germline V gene are MNHEY and SMNVEV (reference sequence). DNA of the CDR3: TGTGCCAGCAGTTTAACACGGGGTAGCACAGATACGCAGTATTTT. Translating it yields CASSLTRGSTDTQYF.

A single count supports this clone. Here the CDR3 reads CASSSTGTGGTEAFF. The DNA of the CDR3 is TGTGCCAGCAGCTCAACCGGGACAGGGGGCACTGAAGCTTTCTTT. V is TRBV7-2 and J is TRBJ1-1; 11 bases align to TRBD1. The CDR3 sequence is 15 residues long. CDR1 is SGHTA, CDR2 FQGNSA, per germline. V shed 4 bases, J shed 4 bases, and the junction held 5 bases outside the gene matches.

The chain couples TRBV27 to TRBJ2-5; 9 nucleotides agree with TRBD2. Per germline, CDR1 MNHEY and CDR2 SMNVEV (reference sequence). Germline trimming cut 2 bases from V and 14 bases from J; bases unmatched to any gene: 9. The CDR3 extends over 13 amino acids. This chain's CDR3 is CASSLQVAGVRYF. DNA of the CDR3: TGTGCCAGCAGTTTACAGGTAGCGGGGGTGCGTTACTTC.

In this sample, this clone turned up a few times. This chain joins TRBV5-6 and TRBJ2-2, with TRBD2 identical over 8 bases. The CDR3 totals 17 residues. Germline values: CDR1 SGHDT, CDR2 YYEEEE. Unmatched junction bases numbered 8, after V lost 0 bases and J lost 4 bases. Written as DNA, the CDR3 is TGTGCCAGCAGCTTGGGGTCATTAGCGGGATTCACCGGGGAGCTGTTTTTT. Its protein product is CASSLGSLAGFTGELFF.

This chain connects TRBV9 to TRBJ1-1; 9 nucleotides line up with TRBD1. The CDR3 is 15 residues long. CDR1 SGDLS and CDR2 YYNGEE come from the germline V gene. V was pared by 3 bases and J by 4 bases, with 7 bases of the junction left unmatched. CDR3 region: CASSGRQGGLTEAFF. The CDR3 bases are TGTGCCAGCAGCGGCAGACAGGGGGGACTCACTGAAGCTTTCTTT.

V and J are TRBV4-3 and TRBJ1-1, with TRBD1 matching over 8 bases. The CDR3 spans 15 residues. V lost 4 bases and J lost 5; bases outside the gene matches: 9. Germline assignment: CDR1 LGHNA and CDR2 YSLEER. CDR3 amino acids: CASSLDRGSRTEAFF. CDR3 in DNA: TGCGCCAGCAGCCTCGACAGGGGCAGTAGAACTGAAGCTTTCTTT.